A selection of T cell receptor beta chains follows, all from one sample in a study of blood T cell repertoires in COVID-19. This table comes from immunoSEQ multiplex PCR, and its TCRdb copy is limited to in-frame clones, with some not included. The sample shows some 140,000 clones, almost 85% of them seen only once. The sequencing sample was made of peripheral blood. The receptors here all came from a man aged 60-69 years with acute or convalescent COVID-19. Each CDR3 is given with its conserved first and last residue. D genes are given only for firm matches. Clone size is not always given. Where it is, it says once, few, many or a class for expanded clones.

>TRBV24-1|TRBD2|TRBJ2-1|-
TGTGCCACAACTAGCGGTACCTACAATGAGCAGTTCTTC
CATTSGTYNEQFF
>TRBV7-6|TRBD2|TRBJ2-2|-
TGTGCCAGCAGCGCCGGGACTAGCGGATCCGGGGAGCTGTTTTTT
CASSAGTSGSGELFF
>TRBV27|-|TRBJ1-4|-
TGTGCCAGCAGTTTAGGGGGCTGGACAATTGAAAAACTGTTTTTT
CASSLGGWTIEKLFF
>TRBV19|TRBD1|TRBJ1-2|-
TGTGCCAGTAGCGGGACAGGGAGAGTTTATGGCTACACCTTC
CASSGTGRVYGYTF
>TRBV11-2|-|TRBJ2-5|-
TGTGCCAGCAGCCCCGGGACTTCTGAGACCCAGTACTTC
CASSPGTSETQYF
>TRBV9|TRBD2|TRBJ2-7|-
TGTGCCAGCAGCGTAGGTTCTTGGGGACTAACCGACGAGCAGTACTTC
CASSVGSWGLTDEQYF
>TRBV27|TRBD2|TRBJ2-1|-
TGTGCCAGCAGTATGACTAGCGGGAGTCTGTTTAATGAGCAGTTCTTC
CASSMTSGSLFNEQFF
>TRBV7-3|TRBD2|TRBJ2-1|-
TGTGCCAGCAGCTCCTCTGGGGCGGGAGACAATGAGCAGTTCTTC
CASSSSGAGDNEQFF
>TRBV5-1|-|TRBJ1-3|-
TGCGCCAGCAGCTTTGGCAGAAGTGGAAACACCATATATTTT
CASSFGRSGNTIYF
>TRBV27|TRBD2|TRBJ2-7|-
TGTGCCAGCAGTTTCAACAGCGGGAACGAGCAGTACTTC
CASSFNSGNEQYF
>TRBV12-3/TRBV12-4|TRBD1|TRBJ1-5|-
TGTGCCAGCACTGACAGGGGTTGGCAGCCCCAGCATTTT
CASTDRGWQPQHF
>TRBV3-1/TRBV3-2|-|TRBJ2-6|-
TGTGCCAGCAGCCAGGGCCATCAACCTGGCGGGGCCAACGTCCTGACTTTC
CASSQGHQPGGANVLTF
>TRBV20-1|-|TRBJ1-2|-
TGCAGTGCTAGTGGGGGCCGCCAATCCTTGGGCTACACCTTC
CSASGGRQSLGYTF
>TRBV5-1|-|TRBJ1-1|once
TGCGCCAGCAGCGGAGGACCCACGAACACTGAAGCTTTCTTT
CASSGGPTNTEAFF
>TRBV6-2/TRBV6-3|TRBD1|TRBJ1-4|-
TGTGCCAGCAGTTACCAGGGGGCCTTAACCCATGAAAAACTGTTTTTT
CASSYQGALTHEKLFF
>TRBV6-5|-|TRBJ2-2|few
TGTGCCAGCAGTTACGGGCCAGACAACACCGGGGAGCTGTTTTTT
CASSYGPDNTGELFF
>TRBV28|-|TRBJ1-2|-
TGTGCCAGCAGTTTATCCCAAGAGCTTGGCTACACCTTC
CASSLSQELGYTF
>TRBV12-3/TRBV12-4|-|TRBJ1-1|-
TGTGCCAGCAGGTTGACAGGGAACACTGAAGCTTTCTTT
CASRLTGNTEAFF
>TRBV2|TRBD1|TRBJ1-1|-
TGTGCCAGCCGGACAGGGATGAACACTGAAGCTTTCTTT
CASRTGMNTEAFF
>TRBV12-3/TRBV12-4|-|TRBJ1-1|-
TGTGCCAGCAGCCGATCAGGGTACACTGAAGCTTTCTTT
CASSRSGYTEAFF
>TRBV29-1|-|TRBJ1-5|-
TGCAGCGTTGGAGACCCTCTTAGCAATCAGCCCCAGCATTTT
CSVGDPLSNQPQHF
>TRBV5-1|TRBD1|TRBJ2-1|-
TGCGCCAGCAGCTTGGGGCAGGGGGACGTCAATGAGCAGTTCTTC
CASSLGQGDVNEQFF
>TRBV19|TRBD1|TRBJ1-6|-
TGTGCCAGTAGTATACTTCCCGGGACAGACAATTCACCCCTCCACTTT
CASSILPGTDNSPLHF
>TRBV19|TRBD1|TRBJ1-5|-
TGTGCCAGTAAAGGACAGGAACTGCCCCAGCATTTT
CASKGQELPQHF
>TRBV19|-|TRBJ1-5|-
TGTGCCAGCGGGGGGGCCGCCAATCAGCCCCAGCATTTT
CASGGAANQPQHF
>TRBV9|TRBD1|TRBJ2-5|few
TGTGCCAGCAACCGGGACAGTTCTATGGAGACCCAGTACTTC
CASNRDSSMETQYF
>TRBV19|TRBD1|TRBJ2-5|-
TGTGCCAGTAGTACCTGGACAGGTCAGGAGACCCAGTACTTC
CASSTWTGQETQYF
>TRBV7-9|TRBD2|TRBJ2-1|few
TGTGCCAGCAGCGGGAGCGGGGGGTCCCATGAGCAGTTCTTC
CASSGSGGSHEQFF
>TRBV5-6|TRBD1|TRBJ1-1|-
TGTGCCAGCAGCTTTTTGCCGGGACAGGGGAACACTGAAGCTTTCTTT
CASSFLPGQGNTEAFF
>TRBV7-2|-|TRBJ1-6|-
TGTGCCAGCAGCTTAGAGGCAGGGAAAAGGGGCCTCCACTTT
CASSLEAGKRGLHF
>TRBV11-2|TRBD1|TRBJ2-1|-
TGTGCCAGCAGCTTAACCGGGACAGGGATTTTGGCTGAGCAGTTCTTC
CASSLTGTGILAEQFF
>TRBV5-1|-|TRBJ2-1|few
TGCGCCAGCAGCTCGTACAATGAGCAGTTCTTC
CASSSYNEQFF
>TRBV6-1|-|TRBJ2-7|-
TGTGCCAGCAGTGAACCTCGTACCTACGAGCAGTACTTC
CASSEPRTYEQYF
>TRBV7-9|TRBD2|TRBJ2-7|-
TGTGCCAGCAGCTTTCCTCCGGGACTAGCGGGAGCCTACGAGCAGTACTTC
CASSFPPGLAGAYEQYF
>TRBV7-9|TRBD1|TRBJ2-7|-
TGTGCCAGCAGCGCAACCGGGACAGGGCACCACGAGCAGTACTTC
CASSATGTGHHEQYF
>TRBV27|TRBD2|TRBJ2-7|-
TGTGCCAGCAGTCCCCCGGGAGGCAGCTACGAGCAGTACTTC
CASSPPGGSYEQYF
>TRBV5-1|TRBD1|TRBJ1-5|-
TGCGCCAGCAGCTTTACAGGGGACAGCAATCAGCCCCAGCATTTT
CASSFTGDSNQPQHF
>TRBV6-5|TRBD1|TRBJ1-5|-
TGTGCCAGCAGACCGGGACAGGGTCGGCCCCAGCATTTT
CASRPGQGRPQHF
>TRBV7-9|TRBD2|TRBJ2-3|-
TGTGCCAGCAGCGGAGTGGCTAGCGGGGCCCCTAGCACAGATACGCAGTATTTT
CASSGVASGAPSTDTQYF
>TRBV7-8|-|TRBJ2-2|once
TGTGCCAGCAGCTCTTGGTCTAGTGGGAACACCGGGGAGCTGTTTTTT
CASSSWSSGNTGELFF